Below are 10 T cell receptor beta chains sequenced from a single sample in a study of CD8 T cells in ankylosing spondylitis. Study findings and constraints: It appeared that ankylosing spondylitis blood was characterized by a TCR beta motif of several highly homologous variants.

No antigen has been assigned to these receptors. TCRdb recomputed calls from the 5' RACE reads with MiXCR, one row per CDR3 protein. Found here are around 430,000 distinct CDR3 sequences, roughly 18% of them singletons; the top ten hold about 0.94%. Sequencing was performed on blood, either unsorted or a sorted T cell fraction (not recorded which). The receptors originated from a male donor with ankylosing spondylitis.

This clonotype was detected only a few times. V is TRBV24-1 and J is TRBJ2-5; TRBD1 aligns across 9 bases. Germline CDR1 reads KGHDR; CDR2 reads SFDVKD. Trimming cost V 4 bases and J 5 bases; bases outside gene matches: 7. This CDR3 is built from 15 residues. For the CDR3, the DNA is TGTGCCACCAGTGAAGAGGACAGGGGTCGGGAGACCCAGTACTTC. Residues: CATSEEDRGRETQYF.

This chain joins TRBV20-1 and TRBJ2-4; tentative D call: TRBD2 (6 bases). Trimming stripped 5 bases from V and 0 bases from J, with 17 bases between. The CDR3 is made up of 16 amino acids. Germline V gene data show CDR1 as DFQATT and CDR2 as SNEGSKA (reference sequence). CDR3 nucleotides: TGCAGTGCTTGGGGGGAACAGGAAGTAGCCAAAAACATTCAGTACTTC. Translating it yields CSAWGEQEVAKNIQYF.

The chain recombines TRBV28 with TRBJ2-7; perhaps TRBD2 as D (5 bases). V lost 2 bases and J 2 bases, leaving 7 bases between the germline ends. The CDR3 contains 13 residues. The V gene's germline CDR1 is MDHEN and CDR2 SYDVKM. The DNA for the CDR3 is TGTGCCAGCAGTTTAAAGCGGACCTACGAGCAGTACTTC. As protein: CASSLKRTYEQYF.

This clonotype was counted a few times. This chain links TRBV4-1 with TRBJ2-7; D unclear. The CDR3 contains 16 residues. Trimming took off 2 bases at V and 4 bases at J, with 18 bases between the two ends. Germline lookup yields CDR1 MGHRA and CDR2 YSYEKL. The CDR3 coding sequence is TGCGCCAGCAGCCAACCCACCGAAGGGCGTGGGTACGAGCAGTACTTC. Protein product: CASSQPTEGRGYEQYF.

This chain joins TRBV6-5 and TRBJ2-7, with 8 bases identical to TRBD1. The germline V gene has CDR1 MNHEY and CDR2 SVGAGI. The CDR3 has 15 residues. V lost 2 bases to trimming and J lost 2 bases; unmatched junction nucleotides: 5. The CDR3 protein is CASSYGAGGAYEQYF. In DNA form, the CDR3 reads TGTGCCAGCAGTTACGGGGCAGGGGGCGCCTACGAGCAGTACTTC.

CDR3 bases: TGTGCCAGCACAGTTTTCGGGAGTGGGGTGCGAGTCCAAGAGACCCAGTACTTC. Protein product: CASTVFGSGVRVQETQYF. V and J are TRBV12-3 or TRBV12-4 and TRBJ2-5, with D perhaps TRBD2 (6 bases). The CDR3 consists of 18 residues. The ends were cut back, 7 bases at V and 1 base at J, with 25 bases in the middle.

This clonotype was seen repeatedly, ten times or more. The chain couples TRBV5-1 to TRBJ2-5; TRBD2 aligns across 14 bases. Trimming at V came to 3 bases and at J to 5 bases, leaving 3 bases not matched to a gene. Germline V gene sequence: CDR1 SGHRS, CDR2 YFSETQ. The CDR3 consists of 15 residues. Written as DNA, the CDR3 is TGCGCCAGCAGCTCGGGGACTAGCGGGAGTGAGACCCAGTACTTC. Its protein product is CASSSGTSGSETQYF.

Here the CDR3 reads CASSPRSGGHQETQYF. CDR3 DNA: TGTGCCAGCTCACCACGAAGCGGGGGGCACCAAGAGACCCAGTACTTC. This rearrangement joins TRBV18 to TRBJ2-5, with 9 bases fitting TRBD2. CDR1 KGHSH and CDR2 LQKENI come from the germline V gene. The CDR3 consists of 16 residues. J lost 0 bases, V lost 1 base, and 3 bases had no gene match.

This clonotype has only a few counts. CDR3 bases: TGTGCCAGCAGTTCCGGACTAGCCTACGAGCAGTACTTC. The encoded protein is CASSSGLAYEQYF. V usage is TRBV27 and J usage is TRBJ2-7; 7 bases line up with TRBD2. V lost 4 bases, J lost 2 bases, and 2 bases stayed unmatched. The CDR3 is 13 amino acids. Germline V gene sequence: CDR1 MNHEY, CDR2 SMNVEV (reference sequence).

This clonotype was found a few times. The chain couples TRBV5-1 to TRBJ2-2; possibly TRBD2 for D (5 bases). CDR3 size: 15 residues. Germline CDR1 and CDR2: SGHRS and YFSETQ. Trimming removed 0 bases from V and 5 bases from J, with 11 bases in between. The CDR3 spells CASSLDGIGTGELFF. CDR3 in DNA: TGCGCCAGCAGCTTGGACGGGATTGGGACCGGGGAGCTGTTTTTT.